This T cell receptor (beta chain) was identified in a study of beta chain features in type 1 diabetes. TCRB transcripts that were expressed got sequenced, as all of the isolated RNA had been reverse transcribed. Libraries were prepared by immunoSEQ multiplex PCR; TCRdb keeps only in-frame clonotypes and omits some of them. The table includes around 150,000 clones, about 8.1% detected once. Each sorted fraction was over 95% pure. From germline, CDR1 is SQVTM and CDR2 ANQGSEA. V dropped 3 bases and J dropped 4; count of bases not matched to a gene: 6. The CDR3 extends over 14 amino acids. Overall study findings and caveats: For Type 1 diabetes patients, all four CD4+ subsets carried TCRB CDR3s that were moderately but significantly shorter. Overrepresentation of cells with high TCR expression could result from cDNA sequencing. Patients and controls would be equally affected if PCR favored shorter templates.

Notes on this clone: The antigen is undetermined.

The source material was central memory CD4+ T cells from blood. V is TRBV29-1 and J is TRBJ2-7, with 10 bases aligning to TRBD1. The sequence came from a woman between 18 and 30 years old with type 1 diabetes. The DNA for the CDR3 is TGCAGCGTTGAGTCCCGGGACAGGGGTTACGAGCAGTACTTC. It specifies CSVESRDRGYEQYF.